This T cell receptor beta chain is drawn from a study of cytomegalovirus exposure and HLA in healthy donors. Overall study context: In terms of ancestry, the Caucasian-associated cluster contained about four fifths of the roughly 400 genotyped donors.

Trimming took off 2 bases at V and 2 bases at J, with 9 bases between the two ends. The CDR3 is made up of 14 amino acids. Germline V gene lookup returns CDR1 WSHSY and CDR2 SAAADI. 13 Jbeta primers and 60 Vbeta primers were used for the PCR. Study processing details: Later analysis identified tens of millions of unique TCR beta chains, about 10 million shared. The data were produced by immunoSEQ multiplex PCR, yet TCRdb's version contains in-frame clones alone and is incomplete. V, J and clone size are those of that table, while D and trimming were read from the DNA. The sample is made up of some 110,000 clones, and the top ten hold around 6.5% of it.

The chain combines TRBV10-2 with TRBJ1-2; weak D call: TRBD1 (5 bases). Sequencing input: PBMCs. This receptor was obtained from a man in his forties or fifties in good health and CMV-seropositive. CDR3 bases: TGCGCCAGCAGTGAGAGACAGTCAAACTATGGCTACACCTTC. Translation gives CASSERQSNYGYTF.